This entry lists 2 T cell receptor beta chains sequenced from one sample in a study of cytomegalovirus exposure and HLA in healthy donors listed by TCRdb under 2017. Library preparation used the immunoSEQ multiplex PCR assay. For the multiplex PCR, a mixture combining 60 forward primers for TCR Vbeta segments and 13 reverse primers for TCR Jbeta segments was used. This is the immuneACCESS table as TCRdb keeps it, with only in-frame sequences that have V and J called. A part of the clones is gone; compared with another copy, unresolved V genes explain less than half, and the rest is unexplained. The sample's own table lists some 160,000 clones. The ten largest clones add up to under 2.5% of the sample. The sequencing input was PBMCs. Receptors originate from a man aged 25 to 40 in good health and CMV-seronegative.

CDR3 coding DNA: TGTGCCAGCAGTGGCGACAGGAATGAGCAGTTCTTC. It translates to CASSGDRNEQFF. The gene calls are TRBV2 and TRBJ2-1; the D gene is possibly TRBD1 (6 bases). The CDR3 is 12 residues long. Trimming left V 4 bases short and J 7 bases short, with 8 bases between. Germline CDR1 reads SNHLY; CDR2 reads FYNNEI.

J is TRBJ1-2 and V is TRBV5-1; D gene unclear. The V and J ends lost 1 base and 4 bases respectively, with 14 bases between them. The CDR3 totals 15 residues. CDR1 and CDR2 from the germline V gene are SGHRS and YFSETQ. The CDR3 DNA sequence: TGCGCCAGCAGCTTGTTGGGCACCGGAATCTATGGCTACACCTTC. It specifies CASSLLGTGIYGYTF.